This TCR beta chain appears in the sequencing data of a study of blood T cell repertoires in COVID-19. Overall study context: Whether acute or convalescent, the COVID-19 samples came from the United States, Italy and Spain. In each case, the material was cDNA or gDNA derived from T cells, B-cell-depleted T cells, or PBMCs.

Generated by immunoSEQ multiplex PCR, the TCRdb table keeps only in-frame clones and is missing some. Of about 200,000 clones in the sample, around 84% were seen once. V dropped 7 bases and J dropped 0 bases, with 15 bases sitting between them. Germline V gene lookup returns CDR1 LNHDA and CDR2 SQIVND (reference sequence). The CDR3 runs 15 residues. Material: peripheral blood. J is TRBJ1-2 and V is TRBV19; a weak D match, TRBD1 (6 bases). This receptor was obtained from a human donor in a cohort sampled during active COVID-19. DNA of the CDR3: TGTGCCAGTATGAAACGGACAGCAACTAACTATGGCTACACCTTC. This codes for CASMKRTATNYGYTF.